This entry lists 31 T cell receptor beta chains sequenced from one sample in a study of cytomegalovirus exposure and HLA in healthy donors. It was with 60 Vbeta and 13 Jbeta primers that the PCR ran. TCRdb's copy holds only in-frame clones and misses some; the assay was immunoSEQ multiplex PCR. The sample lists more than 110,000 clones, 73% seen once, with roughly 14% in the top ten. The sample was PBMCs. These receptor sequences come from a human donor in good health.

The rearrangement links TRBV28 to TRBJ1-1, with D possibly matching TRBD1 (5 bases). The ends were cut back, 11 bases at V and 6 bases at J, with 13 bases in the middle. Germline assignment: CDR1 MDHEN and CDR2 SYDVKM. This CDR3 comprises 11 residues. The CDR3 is CAHSVGAEAFF. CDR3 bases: TGTGCCCACAGTGTAGGGGCTGAAGCTTTCTTT.

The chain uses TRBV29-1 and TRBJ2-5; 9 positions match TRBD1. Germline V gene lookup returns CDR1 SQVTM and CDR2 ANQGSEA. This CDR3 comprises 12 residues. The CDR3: CSVPGQGPTQYF. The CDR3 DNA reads TGCAGTGTACCGGGACAGGGCCCGACCCAGTACTTC.

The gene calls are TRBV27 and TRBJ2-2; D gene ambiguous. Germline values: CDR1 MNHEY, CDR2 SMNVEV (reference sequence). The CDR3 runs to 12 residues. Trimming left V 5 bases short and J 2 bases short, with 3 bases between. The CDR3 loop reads CASSPNTGELFF. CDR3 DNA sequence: TGTGCCAGCAGTCCTAACACCGGGGAGCTGTTTTTT.

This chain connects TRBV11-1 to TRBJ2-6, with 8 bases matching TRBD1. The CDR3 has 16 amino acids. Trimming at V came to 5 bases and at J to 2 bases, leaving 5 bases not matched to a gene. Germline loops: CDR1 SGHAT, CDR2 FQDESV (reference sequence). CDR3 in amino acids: CASSPDRDAGANVLTF. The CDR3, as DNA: TGTGCCAGCAGCCCGGACAGGGACGCTGGGGCCAACGTCCTGACTTTC.

The CDR3 bases are TGCAGTCCCGGCAGGGTCAATGAGCAGTTCTTC. Amino acids: CSPGRVNEQFF. The chain recombines TRBV20-1 with TRBJ2-1; possible D gene TRBD1, 5 bases. This CDR3 spans 11 amino acids. V was pared by 8 bases and J by 6 bases, with 11 bases between. Germline V CDR1 and CDR2: DFQATT, SNEGSKA (reference sequence).

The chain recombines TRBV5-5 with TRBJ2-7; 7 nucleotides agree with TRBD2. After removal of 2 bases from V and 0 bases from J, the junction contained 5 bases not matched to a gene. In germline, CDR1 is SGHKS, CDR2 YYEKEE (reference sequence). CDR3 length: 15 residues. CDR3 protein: CASSFERGSSYEQYF. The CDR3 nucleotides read TGTGCCAGCAGCTTTGAGCGCGGGAGCTCCTACGAGCAGTACTTC.

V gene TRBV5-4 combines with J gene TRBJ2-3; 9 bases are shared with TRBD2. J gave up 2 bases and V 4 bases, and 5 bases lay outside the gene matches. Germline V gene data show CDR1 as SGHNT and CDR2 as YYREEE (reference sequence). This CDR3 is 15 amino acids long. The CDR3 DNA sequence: TGTGCCAGCAGCCATAGCGGGGGATACACAGATACGCAGTATTTT. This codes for CASSHSGGYTDTQYF.

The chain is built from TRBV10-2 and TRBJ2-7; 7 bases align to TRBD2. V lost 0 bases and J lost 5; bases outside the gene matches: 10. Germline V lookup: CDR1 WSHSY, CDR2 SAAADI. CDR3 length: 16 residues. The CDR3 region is CASSESRGTRTDEQYF. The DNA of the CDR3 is TGCGCCAGCAGTGAGTCGCGGGGGACCCGGACGGACGAGCAGTACTTC.

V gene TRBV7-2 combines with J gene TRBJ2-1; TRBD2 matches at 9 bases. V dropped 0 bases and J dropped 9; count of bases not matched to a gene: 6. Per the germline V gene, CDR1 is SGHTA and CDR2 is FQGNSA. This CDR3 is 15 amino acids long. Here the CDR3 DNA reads TGTGCCAGCAGCTTAGCTAGCGGGAGATCCGGTGAGCAGTTCTTC. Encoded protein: CASSLASGRSGEQFF.

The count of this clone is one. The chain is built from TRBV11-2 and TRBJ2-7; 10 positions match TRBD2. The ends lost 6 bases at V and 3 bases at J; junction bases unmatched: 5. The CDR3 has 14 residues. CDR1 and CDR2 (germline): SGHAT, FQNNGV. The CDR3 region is CASRITSGNYEQYF. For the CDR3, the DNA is TGTGCCAGCAGAATAACTAGCGGGAACTACGAGCAGTACTTC.

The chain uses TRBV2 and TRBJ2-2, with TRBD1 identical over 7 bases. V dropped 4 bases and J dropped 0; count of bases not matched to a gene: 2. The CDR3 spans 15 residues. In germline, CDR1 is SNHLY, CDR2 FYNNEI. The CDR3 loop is CASSGGGPNTGELFF. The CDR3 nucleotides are TGTGCCAGCAGTGGAGGGGGCCCGAACACCGGGGAGCTGTTTTTT. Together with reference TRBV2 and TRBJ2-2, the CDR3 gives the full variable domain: EPEVTQTPSHQVTQMGQEVILRCVPISNHLYFYWYRQILGQKVEFLVSFYNNEISEKSEIFDDQFSVERPDGSNFTLKIRSTKLEDSAMYFCASSGGGPNTGELFFGEGSRLTVL.

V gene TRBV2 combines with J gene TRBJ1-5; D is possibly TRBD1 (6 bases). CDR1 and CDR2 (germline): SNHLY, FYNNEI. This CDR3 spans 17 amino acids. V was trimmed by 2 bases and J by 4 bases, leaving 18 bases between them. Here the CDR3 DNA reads TGTGCCAGCAGTGAATTGTCACTGGGACACCGGAATCAGCCCCAGCATTTT. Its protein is CASSELSLGHRNQPQHF.

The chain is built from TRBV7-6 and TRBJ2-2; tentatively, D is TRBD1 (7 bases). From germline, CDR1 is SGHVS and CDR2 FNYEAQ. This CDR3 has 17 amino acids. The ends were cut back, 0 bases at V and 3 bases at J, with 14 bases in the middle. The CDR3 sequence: CASSLASGGPYTGELFF. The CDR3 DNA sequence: TGTGCCAGCAGCTTAGCGTCAGGGGGGCCTTACACCGGGGAGCTGTTTTTT.

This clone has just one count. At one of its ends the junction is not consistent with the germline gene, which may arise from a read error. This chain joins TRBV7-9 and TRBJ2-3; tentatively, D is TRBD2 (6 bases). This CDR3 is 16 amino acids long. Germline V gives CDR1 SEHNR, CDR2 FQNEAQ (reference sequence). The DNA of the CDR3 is TGTTCCAGCAGCTCACGGACATATGGGGGGACAGATACGCAGTATTTT. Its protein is CSSSSRTYGGTDTQYF. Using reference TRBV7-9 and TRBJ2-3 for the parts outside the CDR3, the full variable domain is DTGVSQNPRHKITKRGQNVTFRCDPISEHNRLYWYRQTLGQGPEFLTYFQNEAQLEKSRLLSDRFSAERPKGSFSTLEIQRTEQGDSAMYLCSSSSRTYGGTDTQYFGPGTRLTVL.

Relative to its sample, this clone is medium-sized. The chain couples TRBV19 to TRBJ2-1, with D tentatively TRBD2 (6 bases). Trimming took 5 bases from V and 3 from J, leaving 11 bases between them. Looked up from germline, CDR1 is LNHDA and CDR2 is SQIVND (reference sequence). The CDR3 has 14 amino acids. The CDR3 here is CASSEASDYNEQFF. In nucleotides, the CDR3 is TGTGCCAGTAGTGAGGCTAGCGACTACAATGAGCAGTTCTTC.

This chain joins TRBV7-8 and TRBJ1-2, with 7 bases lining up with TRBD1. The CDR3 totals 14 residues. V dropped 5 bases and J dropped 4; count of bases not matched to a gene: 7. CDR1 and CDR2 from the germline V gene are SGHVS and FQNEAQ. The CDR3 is CASSPGDSGYGYTF. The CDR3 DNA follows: TGTGCCAGCAGCCCCGGGGACAGCGGCTATGGCTACACCTTC.

CDR3 loop: CATSRGGGHEAFF. The DNA for the CDR3 is TGTGCCACCAGCAGAGGAGGAGGCCATGAAGCTTTCTTT. The chain combines TRBV15 with TRBJ1-1; D not resolved. CDR1 LNHNV and CDR2 YYDKDF come from the germline V gene (reference sequence). The V gene lost 1 base and the J gene lost 7 bases, with 10 bases spanning the gap. The CDR3 runs to 13 residues.

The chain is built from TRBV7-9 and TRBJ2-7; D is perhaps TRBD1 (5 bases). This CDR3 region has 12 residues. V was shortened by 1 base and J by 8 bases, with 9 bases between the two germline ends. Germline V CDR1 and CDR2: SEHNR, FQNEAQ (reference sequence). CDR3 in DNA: TGTGCCAGCAGCTTAGATACAGGCAAGCAGTACTTC. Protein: CASSLDTGKQYF.

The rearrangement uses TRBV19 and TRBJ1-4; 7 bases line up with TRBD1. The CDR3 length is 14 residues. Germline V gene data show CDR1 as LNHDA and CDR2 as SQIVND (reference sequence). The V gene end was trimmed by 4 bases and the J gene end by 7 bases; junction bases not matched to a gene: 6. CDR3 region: CASSTGQRTEKLFF. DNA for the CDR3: TGTGCCAGTAGTACGGGACAGAGAACTGAAAAACTGTTTTTT.

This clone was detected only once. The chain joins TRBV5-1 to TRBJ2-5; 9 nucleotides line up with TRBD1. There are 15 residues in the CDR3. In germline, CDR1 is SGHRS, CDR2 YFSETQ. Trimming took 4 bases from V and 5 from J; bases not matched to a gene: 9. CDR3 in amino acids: CASSPGTGRRETQYF. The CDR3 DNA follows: TGCGCCAGCAGCCCCGGGACAGGGAGGCGGGAGACCCAGTACTTC.

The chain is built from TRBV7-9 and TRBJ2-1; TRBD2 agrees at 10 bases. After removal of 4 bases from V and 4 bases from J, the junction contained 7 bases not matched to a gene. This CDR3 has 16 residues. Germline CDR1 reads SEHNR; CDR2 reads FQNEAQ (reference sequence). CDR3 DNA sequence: TGTGCCAGCAGCTATCTCGGACTAGCGGTATACAATGAGCAGTTCTTC. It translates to CASSYLGLAVYNEQFF.

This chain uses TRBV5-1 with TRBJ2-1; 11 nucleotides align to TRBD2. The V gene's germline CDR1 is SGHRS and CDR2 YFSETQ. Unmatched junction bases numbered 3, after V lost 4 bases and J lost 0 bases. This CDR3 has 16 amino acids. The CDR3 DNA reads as TGCGCCAGCAGCCCAACTAGCGGGAGCTCCTACAATGAGCAGTTCTTC. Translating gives CASSPTSGSSYNEQFF.

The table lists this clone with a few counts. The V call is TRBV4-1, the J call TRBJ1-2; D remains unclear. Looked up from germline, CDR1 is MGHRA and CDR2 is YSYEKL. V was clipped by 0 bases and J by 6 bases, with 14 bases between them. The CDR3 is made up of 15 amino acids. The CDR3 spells CASSQDPVEGDGYTF. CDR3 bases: TGCGCCAGCAGCCAAGATCCTGTCGAGGGTGATGGCTACACCTTC.

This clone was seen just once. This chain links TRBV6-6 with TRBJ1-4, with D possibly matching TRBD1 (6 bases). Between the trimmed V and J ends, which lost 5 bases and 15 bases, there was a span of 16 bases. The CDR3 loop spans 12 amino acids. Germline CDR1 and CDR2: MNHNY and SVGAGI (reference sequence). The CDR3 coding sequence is TGTGCCAGCAGTCTAAGGGACGACAGGATGTTTTTT. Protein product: CASSLRDDRMFF.

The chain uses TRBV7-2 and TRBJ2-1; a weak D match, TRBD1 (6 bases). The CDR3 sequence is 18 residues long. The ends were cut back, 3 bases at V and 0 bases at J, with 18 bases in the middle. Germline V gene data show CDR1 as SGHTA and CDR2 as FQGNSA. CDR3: CASSFPRGGGISYNEQFF. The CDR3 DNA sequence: TGTGCCAGCAGCTTCCCCAGGGGTGGGGGTATCTCCTACAATGAGCAGTTCTTC.

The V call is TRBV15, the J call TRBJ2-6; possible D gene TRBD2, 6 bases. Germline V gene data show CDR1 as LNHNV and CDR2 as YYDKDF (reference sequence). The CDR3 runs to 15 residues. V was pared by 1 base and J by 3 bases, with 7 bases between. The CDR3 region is CATSRGGDGANVLTF. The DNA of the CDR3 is TGTGCCACCAGCAGAGGGGGGGATGGGGCCAACGTCCTGACTTTC.

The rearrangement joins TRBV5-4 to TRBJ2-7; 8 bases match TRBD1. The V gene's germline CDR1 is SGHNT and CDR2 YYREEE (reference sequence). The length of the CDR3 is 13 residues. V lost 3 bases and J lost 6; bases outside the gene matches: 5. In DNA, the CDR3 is TGTGCCAGCAGCTGGGGACAGGCTAGCGAGCAGTACTTC. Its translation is CASSWGQASEQYF.

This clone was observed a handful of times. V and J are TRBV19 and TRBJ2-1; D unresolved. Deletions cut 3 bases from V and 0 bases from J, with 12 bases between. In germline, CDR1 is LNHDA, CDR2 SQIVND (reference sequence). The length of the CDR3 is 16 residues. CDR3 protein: CASSIPTESSYNEQFF. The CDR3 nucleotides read TGTGCCAGTAGTATCCCCACGGAGAGCTCCTACAATGAGCAGTTCTTC.

The DNA of the CDR3 is TGTGCCAGCAGCCAAGAAGGGGATTCGGTGGCCGGGGAGCTGTTTTTT. Translated, it gives CASSQEGDSVAGELFF. This chain connects TRBV14 to TRBJ2-2; D might be TRBD1 (5 bases). V was trimmed by 0 bases and J by 6 bases, leaving 14 bases between them. The CDR3 length is 16 residues. Germline CDR1 is SGHDN and CDR2 is FVKESK.

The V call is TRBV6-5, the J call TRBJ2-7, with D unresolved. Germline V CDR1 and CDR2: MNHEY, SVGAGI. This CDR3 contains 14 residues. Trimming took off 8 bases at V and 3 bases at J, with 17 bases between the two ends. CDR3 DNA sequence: TGTGCCAGCTGGGCGTACAGTGCCCACTACGAGCAGTACTTC. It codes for CASWAYSAHYEQYF.

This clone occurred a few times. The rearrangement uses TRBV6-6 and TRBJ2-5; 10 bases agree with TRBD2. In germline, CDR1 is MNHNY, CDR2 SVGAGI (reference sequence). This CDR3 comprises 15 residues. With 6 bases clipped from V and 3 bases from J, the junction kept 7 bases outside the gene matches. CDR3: CASRPTAGGKETQYF. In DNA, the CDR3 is TGTGCCAGCAGACCAACAGCGGGGGGGAAAGAGACCCAGTACTTC.